Included here is one T cell receptor (beta chain) sequence, with context. No antigen is known for it. TCRdb keeps only in-frame clones here, not all; method: immunoSEQ multiplex PCR. Of more than 150,000 clones listed, around nine tenths are singletons. CDR1 MNHNS and CDR2 SASEGT come from the germline V gene. This CDR3 has 14 amino acids. The trim removed 3 bases at V and 4 bases at J, leaving 4 bases unmatched. This specimen comes from a study of T cell responses to AZD1222 COVID-19 vaccine. Study-wide findings and caveats: Baseline seropositivity characterized only 5 to 7 AZD1222 recipients. Dominant at 160-218 and 743-854, vaccine-associated CD4 TCRs also spanned spike. In a largely white British group with more females than males, clonal diversity was possibly underestimated. The study sampled repertoires only after the peak T cell response.

This receptor was obtained from an adult who received the AZD1222 COVID-19 vaccine. Source: peripheral blood, taken 28 days after the second AZD1222 dose. This chain links TRBV6-1 with TRBJ2-3; 7 bases are shared with TRBD1. The DNA of the CDR3 is TGTGCCAGCAGTGACAGGGGGAGCGCAGATACGCAGTATTTT. The encoded protein is CASSDRGSADTQYF.